Listed below are T cell receptor beta chains from one sample, sequenced in a study of cytomegalovirus exposure and HLA in healthy donors. The data were produced by immunoSEQ multiplex PCR, yet TCRdb's version contains in-frame clones alone and is incomplete. The sample carries 75,000 to 90,000 clones, roughly 79% recorded once. The sequenced material came from PBMCs. These receptors were collected from a male donor in good health and CMV-seropositive. Both conserved end residues are part of each CDR3. The D gene is left open where the match is weak. Clone size is stated in some rows and not others, as once, few, many or a class when expanded.

.	TRBV27	.	TRBJ2-3	CASSLRAAADTQYF	TGTGCCAGCAGTTTACGGGCAGCGGCAGATACGCAGTATTTT
.	TRBV5-1	.	TRBJ1-3	CASSEQGTGNTIYF	TGCGCCAGCAGCGAGCAGGGGACTGGAAACACCATATATTTT
TRBD1	TRBV5-4	.	TRBJ2-7	CASSLTGANEQYF	TGTGCCAGCAGCTTGACAGGGGCCAACGAGCAGTACTTC
.	TRBV14	few	TRBJ2-7	CASSPWTERFYEQYF	TGTGCCAGCAGCCCCTGGACAGAACGTTTCTACGAGCAGTACTTC
.	TRBV5-4	.	TRBJ2-3	CASTDFRSSTDTQYF	TGTGCCAGCACGGACTTCAGATCTAGCACAGATACGCAGTATTTT
TRBD2	TRBV5-1	.	TRBJ2-7	CASSPASGTRSSEQYF	TGCGCCAGCAGCCCGGCTAGCGGGACCAGAAGTTCCGAGCAGTACTTC
.	TRBV7-9	.	TRBJ1-4	CASSLVVRVLATNEKLFF	TGTGCCAGCAGCTTAGTTGTTCGGGTATTGGCAACTAATGAAAAACTGTTTTTT
TRBD2	TRBV5-1	.	TRBJ2-7	CASSLLAGGSYEQYF	TGCGCCAGCAGCCTACTAGCGGGAGGGTCCTACGAGCAGTACTTC
.	TRBV6-1	few	TRBJ1-4	CASAGGGYRVEKLFF	TGTGCCTCAGCGGGGGGCGGATATCGGGTTGAAAAACTGTTTTTT
.	TRBV6-5	.	TRBJ1-3	CASSPGGSGNTIYF	TGTGCCAGCAGTCCCGGGGGGTCTGGAAACACCATATATTTT
.	TRBV6-1	.	TRBJ2-7	CASRSRDTGSYEQYF	TGTGCCAGCAGAAGCCGGGACACGGGAAGCTACGAGCAGTACTTC
.	TRBV6-5	.	TRBJ2-7	CASSYATGPSYEQYF	TGTGCCAGCAGTTACGCCACTGGTCCCTCCTACGAGCAGTACTTC
.	TRBV28	.	TRBJ1-3	CASIEGAAADTIYF	TGTGCCAGCATAGAAGGGGCCGCCGCCGACACCATATATTTT
.	TRBV7-2	.	TRBJ2-3	CAGGTVKGEEGTDTQYF	TGTGCCGGGGGGACCGTGAAGGGCGAGGAGGGCACAGATACGCAGTATTTT
TRBD2	TRBV4-2	.	TRBJ2-7	CASSQDLGTSGTREQYF	TGTGCCAGCAGCCAAGATCTAGGGACTAGCGGGACGCGAGAGCAGTACTTC
.	TRBV19	few	TRBJ2-7	CASSIATGETYEQYF	TGTGCCAGTAGTATAGCGACAGGAGAAACCTACGAGCAGTACTTC
TRBD1	TRBV28	.	TRBJ1-1	CASSKTGILQNTEAFF	TGTGCCAGCAGTAAGACAGGGATACTACAGAACACTGAAGCTTTCTTT
.	TRBV2	.	TRBJ2-2	CASNYGGTGELFF	TGTGCCAGTAATTACGGGGGTACCGGGGAGCTGTTTTTT
.	TRBV5-1	.	TRBJ2-7	CASSLYRGGEQYF	TGCGCCAGCAGCCTTTACCGAGGTGGCGAGCAGTACTTC
TRBD1	TRBV11-2	.	TRBJ1-2	CASSPRHRGDYGYTF	TGTGCCAGCAGCCCACGCCACAGGGGGGATTATGGCTACACCTTC
TRBD2	TRBV6-5	.	TRBJ2-2	CASRDLAGGPGELFF	TGTGCCAGCAGGGACCTAGCGGGAGGGCCCGGGGAGCTGTTTTTT
.	TRBV5-1	.	TRBJ2-5	CASSLTFEEQYF	TGCGCCAGCAGCTTGACGTTTGAGGAGCAGTACTTC
TRBD2	TRBV4-2	.	TRBJ2-3	CASSRRLRTSGGAGDTQYF	TGTGCCAGCAGCCGCCGGTTGCGGACTAGCGGGGGGGCCGGGGATACGCAGTATTTT
.	TRBV19	.	TRBJ1-1	CATNRGARGNTEAFF	TGTGCCACCAACCGGGGGGCCAGGGGGAACACTGAAGCTTTCTTT
TRBD2	TRBV9	.	TRBJ2-3	CASSTGGPSTDTQYF	TGTGCCAGTTCGACGGGGGGTCCAAGCACAGATACGCAGTATTTT
.	TRBV5-1	few	TRBJ1-1	CASSSWMGGNTEAFF	TGCGCCAGCAGCTCCTGGATGGGGGGGAACACTGAAGCTTTCTTT
TRBD1	TRBV28	.	TRBJ2-1	CATLGQGYEQFF	TGTGCCACCCTAGGACAGGGATATGAGCAGTTCTTC
.	TRBV2	.	TRBJ2-3	CASSQDYTDTQYF	TGTGCCAGCAGCCAGGACTACACAGATACGCAGTATTTT
.	TRBV10-1	few	TRBJ1-5	CASSEREGHQPQHF	TGCGCCAGCAGTGAGCGAGAGGGTCATCAGCCCCAGCATTTT
.	TRBV7-9	.	TRBJ1-2	CASSPTVNYGYTF	TGTGCCAGCAGCCCAACAGTTAACTATGGCTACACCTTC
.	TRBV6-5	.	TRBJ1-1	CASSYSSRGEAFF	TGTGCCAGCAGTTACTCGAGTAGGGGTGAAGCTTTCTTT
.	TRBV27	.	TRBJ2-2	CASTQTGYFPGELFF	TGTGCCAGCACGCAAACAGGGTATTTCCCCGGGGAGCTGTTTTTT
TRBD2	TRBV6-4	.	TRBJ2-3	CASSESSGSTDTQYF	TGTGCCAGCAGTGAGAGTAGCGGGAGTACAGATACGCAGTATTTT
.	TRBV6-5	once	TRBJ2-3	CASSYSGGDTQYF	TGTGCCAGCAGTTACTCCGGAGGGGATACGCAGTATTTT
TRBD2	TRBV13	once	TRBJ2-7	CASSLGVTGGTEQYF	TGTGCCAGCAGCTTAGGCGTGACGGGGGGAACCGAGCAGTACTTC
TRBD2	TRBV5-1	.	TRBJ2-1	CASRAGGEYNEQFF	TGCGCCAGCAGAGCGGGGGGGGAGTACAATGAGCAGTTCTTC
.	TRBV28	.	TRBJ1-3	CASGWYGNTIYF	TGTGCCAGCGGCTGGTACGGAAACACCATATATTTT
.	TRBV10-3	.	TRBJ2-5	CATGEGTGPWETQYF	TGTGCCACAGGGGAAGGAACGGGTCCTTGGGAGACCCAGTACTTC
.	TRBV5-1	.	TRBJ1-1	CASSATGNTEAFF	TGCGCCAGCAGTGCAACAGGGAACACTGAAGCTTTCTTT
.	TRBV27	once	TRBJ2-7	CASSLFAGLRDTEQYF	TGTGCCAGCAGTTTATTTGCCGGACTTAGAGATACCGAGCAGTACTTC
TRBD1	TRBV6-1	few	TRBJ1-3	CAGTTGAEGNTIYF	TGTGCCGGCACTACAGGGGCGGAGGGAAACACCATATATTTT
TRBD1	TRBV5-1	.	TRBJ1-2	CASSPRQGYYGYTF	TGCGCCAGCAGCCCCCGACAGGGCTACTATGGCTACACCTTC
TRBD2	TRBV7-2	.	TRBJ2-3	CASSSLAGLAGGSQYF	TGTGCCAGCAGCTCCTTAGCGGGACTAGCGGGGGGGTCGCAGTATTTT
TRBD2	TRBV5-4	.	TRBJ2-7	CAHPGTGGEQYF	TGTGCCCACCCCGGGACGGGAGGCGAGCAGTACTTC
TRBD1	TRBV5-1	.	TRBJ2-7	CASSLVDRENEQYF	TGCGCCAGCAGCTTGGTGGACAGGGAAAACGAGCAGTACTTC
TRBD2	TRBV7-3	.	TRBJ2-5	CASSLMPSGGARQETQYF	TGTGCCAGCAGCTTAATGCCTAGCGGGGGGGCGAGACAAGAGACCCAGTACTTC
.	TRBV9	.	TRBJ2-1	CASSVEEAVWDEQFF	TGTGCCAGCAGCGTAGAGGAAGCGGTCTGGGATGAGCAGTTCTTC
.	TRBV9	once	TRBJ1-6	CASSGAFQGSPLHF	TGTGCCAGCAGCGGAGCTTTCCAGGGGTCACCCCTCCACTTT
.	TRBV6-5	.	TRBJ1-2	CASSPDSDYGYTF	TGTGCCAGCAGCCCCGACAGCGACTATGGCTACACCTTC
.	TRBV6-6	.	TRBJ1-4	CASIGSTVTNEKLFF	TGTGCCAGCATCGGGAGTACAGTAACTAATGAAAAACTGTTTTTT
TRBD2	TRBV28	.	TRBJ2-2	CASRGLANTGELFF	TGTGCCAGCAGGGGACTAGCTAACACCGGGGAGCTGTTTTTT
TRBD2	TRBV5-1	.	TRBJ2-3	CASSALAGGQADTQYF	TGCGCCAGCAGCGCCCTAGCGGGAGGCCAGGCAGATACGCAGTATTTT
.	TRBV10-3	.	TRBJ2-7	CAISEQGYRHHYEQYF	TGTGCCATCAGTGAGCAGGGGTACAGGCATCATTACGAGCAGTACTTC
.	TRBV27	.	TRBJ2-7	CASSLSWGTDYEQYF	TGTGCCAGCAGTTTATCATGGGGGACTGACTACGAGCAGTACTTC
.	TRBV10-3	.	TRBJ1-1	CATQGRESDEAFF	TGTGCCACCCAAGGCCGGGAATCAGATGAAGCTTTCTTT
TRBD2	TRBV6-1	.	TRBJ2-3	CASSGSFLVAGGSNRDTQYF	TGTGCCAGCAGTGGGTCCTTCTTGGTAGCGGGAGGGTCTAATCGCGATACGCAGTATTTT
TRBD1	TRBV29-1	.	TRBJ1-6	CSVRQGVASPLHF	TGCAGCGTTCGACAGGGAGTTGCTTCACCCCTCCACTTT